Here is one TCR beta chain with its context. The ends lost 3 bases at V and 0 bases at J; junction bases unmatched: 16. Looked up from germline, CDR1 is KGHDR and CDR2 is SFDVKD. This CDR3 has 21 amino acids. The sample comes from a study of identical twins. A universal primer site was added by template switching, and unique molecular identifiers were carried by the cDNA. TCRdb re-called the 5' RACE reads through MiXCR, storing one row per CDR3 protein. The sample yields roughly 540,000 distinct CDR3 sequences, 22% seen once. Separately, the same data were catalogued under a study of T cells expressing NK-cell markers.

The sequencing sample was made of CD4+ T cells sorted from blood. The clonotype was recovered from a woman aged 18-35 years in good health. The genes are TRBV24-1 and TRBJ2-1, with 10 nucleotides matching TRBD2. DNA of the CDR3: TGTGCCACCAGTGATCCGGCCGGCCTAGCGGGGGCCCTTAGCTCCTACAATGAGCAGTTCTTC. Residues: CATSDPAGLAGALSSYNEQFF.